This paragraph reports one T cell receptor beta chain. This record belongs to a study of blood T cells in healthy people across ages. Combining a sample-barcoded 5' primer with a J-beta primer mix, a second PCR ran for 7 to 11 cycles. TCRdb re-analysed the 5' RACE reads in MiXCR, keeping a single row per CDR3 protein. This table has 720,000 or so distinct CDR3 sequences, over 40% appearing once. Caucasian, healthy and from Russia, the donors were aged between about 6 and 90. The germline CDR1 and CDR2 sequences are SGHDT and YYEEEE. Trimming cost V 1 base and J 2 bases, with 7 bases left between them. The CDR3 length is 14 residues.

The TCR sequence derives from an elderly man in good health. The sequencing input was blood. This chain links TRBV5-6 with TRBJ2-1; a weak D match, TRBD1 (6 bases). CDR3 amino acids: CASSLRTAYNEQFF. The DNA of the CDR3 is TGTGCCAGCAGCTTGAGGACAGCCTACAATGAGCAGTTCTTC. Full variable domain (rest looked up from reference TRBV5-6 and TRBJ2-1): DAGVTQSPTHLIKTRGQQVTLRCSPKSGHDTVSWYQQALGQGPQFIFQYYEEEERQRGNFPDRFSGHQFPNYSSELNVNALLLGDSALYLCASSLRTAYNEQFFGPGTRLTVL.